The clone carrying this T cell receptor beta chain was counted a single time. Its matching antigen is unknown. Germline is not matched at one junction end, which may reflect a read error. The V gene's germline CDR1 is SNHLY and CDR2 FYNNEI. The CDR3 has 14 residues. The data are from a study of vaccination and CD4 T cells after COVID-19. Sequenced with the Oncomine TCR Beta short-read assay was DNA taken from cultured CD4+ T cells. TCRdb re-analysed the PCR reads in MiXCR, keeping a single row per CDR3 protein. Among roughly 14,000 distinct CDR3 sequences listed, around a fifth were seen once. Treatment noted: roughly ten-day PBMC culture with coronavirus spike peptide pools or control peptides (ViraFEST assay).

The receptor's source is a human donor with COVID-19. This chain links TRBV2 with TRBJ2-5, with D unresolved. The sequencing sample was made of cultured CD4+ T cells from blood. The CDR3 is CASSNPSDQEIQYF. The CDR3 bases are TGTGCCAGCTCTAACCCGTCAGACCAAGAGATCCAGTACTTC.